The 26 T cell receptor beta chains below all came from one sample that was sequenced in a study of blood T cell repertoires in COVID-19. Libraries were prepared by immunoSEQ multiplex PCR; TCRdb keeps only in-frame clonotypes and omits some of them. The sample has roughly 330,000 clones, 86% seen once; the top ten hold around 1.5%. Sample: peripheral blood. Receptor source: a woman aged 50 to 60 with acute or convalescent COVID-19.

The genes are TRBV18 and TRBJ2-7; 12 bases align to TRBD2. Germline CDR1 and CDR2: KGHSH and LQKENI. Trimming took 3 bases from V and 2 from J; bases not matched to a gene: 20. This CDR3 is 21 amino acids long. CDR3 protein: CASSPTTSNRTSGRWAYEQYF. For the CDR3, the DNA is TGTGCCAGCTCACCTACCACTTCTAACCGAACTAGCGGGAGGTGGGCCTACGAGCAGTACTTC.

CDR3 residues: CASSIAGRGPDTQYF. DNA for the CDR3: TGTGCCAGTAGTATAGCGGGCAGGGGGCCCGATACGCAGTATTTT. The chain carries TRBV19 and TRBJ2-3, with 8 bases fitting TRBD1. There are 15 residues in the CDR3. Trimming removed 1 base from V and 6 bases from J; junction bases left unmatched: 6. Germline values: CDR1 LNHDA, CDR2 SQIVND (reference sequence). The whole variable domain, remainder taken from reference TRBV19 and TRBJ2-3, is DGGITQSPKYLFRKEGQNVTLSCEQNLNHDAMYWYRQDPGQGLRLIYYSQIVNDFQKGDIAEGYSVSREKKESFPLTVTSAQKNPTAFYLCASSIAGRGPDTQYFGPGTRLTVL.

This clone has just one count. The chain is built from TRBV7-9 and TRBJ2-3, with D uncertain. CDR3 size: 13 residues. Trimming stripped 3 bases from V and 1 base from J, with 5 bases between. Per the germline V gene, CDR1 is SEHNR and CDR2 is FQNEAQ (reference sequence). The CDR3: CASSFEGTDTQYF. Here the CDR3 DNA reads TGTGCCAGCAGCTTTGAGGGCACAGATACGCAGTATTTT.

J is TRBJ2-7 and V is TRBV4-2; 13 bases match TRBD2. Germline-derived CDR1 and CDR2 are LGHNA and YNFKEQ. V trimming: 4 bases; J trimming: 2 bases; junction bases outside the gene matches: 2. This CDR3 is built from 15 residues. The CDR3 reads CASSRTSGSPYEQYF. In DNA form, the CDR3 reads TGTGCCAGCAGCCGGACTAGCGGGAGTCCCTACGAGCAGTACTTC.

The chain links TRBV28 to TRBJ1-2; 7 bases match TRBD1. The CDR3 is made up of 12 amino acids. The trim removed 6 bases at V and 8 bases at J, leaving 6 bases unmatched. Germline loops: CDR1 MDHEN, CDR2 SYDVKM. The CDR3 is CASRKQGYGYTF. The DNA for the CDR3 is TGTGCCAGCAGGAAACAGGGGTACGGCTACACCTTC.

CDR3 DNA sequence: TGCGCCAGCAGCCTACTAGCGGGTCAAGAGACCCAGTACTTC. The encoded protein is CASSLLAGQETQYF. The gene calls are TRBV5-1 and TRBJ2-5, with TRBD2 matching 9 bases. The ends lost 4 bases at V and 2 bases at J; junction bases unmatched: 3. Per the germline V gene, CDR1 is SGHRS and CDR2 is YFSETQ. This CDR3 spans 14 amino acids.

This clone was found a few times. CDR3 nucleotides: TGTGCCATCAGTGAGGAGGTTACCTATGGCTACACCTTC. As protein: CAISEEVTYGYTF. The genes are TRBV10-3 and TRBJ1-2; D is unresolved. This CDR3 comprises 13 residues. V dropped 2 bases and J dropped 4 bases, with 8 bases sitting between them. From germline, CDR1 is ENHRY and CDR2 SYGVKD.

This rearrangement joins TRBV4-1 to TRBJ2-1, with 9 bases fitting TRBD2. Germline values: CDR1 MGHRA, CDR2 YSYEKL. With V trimmed by 10 bases and J by 6 bases, 10 bases remained unmatched. CDR3 length: 14 amino acids. The CDR3 loop reads CATTPLAGSNEQFF. DNA for the CDR3: TGCGCCACCACCCCGCTAGCGGGAAGCAATGAGCAGTTCTTC.

The chain is built from TRBV3-1 (or the pseudogene TRBV3-2) and TRBJ2-7; D might be TRBD2 (5 bases). The germline gives CDR1 LGHDT, CDR2 YNNKEL (reference sequence). The CDR3 extends over 16 amino acids. With 1 base removed from V and 7 bases from J, the gap between germline ends came to 20 bases. CDR3 in amino acids: CASSQGWSHLSGEQYF. DNA of the CDR3: TGTGCCAGCAGCCAAGGCTGGTCCCACCTCTCGGGGGAGCAGTACTTC.

This rearrangement joins TRBV7-9 to TRBJ1-6; 8 bases fit TRBD1. Per the germline V gene, CDR1 is SEHNR and CDR2 is FQNEAQ (reference sequence). The CDR3 covers 15 residues. J gave up 6 bases and V 5 bases, and 6 bases lay outside the gene matches. Here the CDR3 reads CASSPRTGSNSPLHF. In DNA, the CDR3 is TGTGCCAGCAGCCCGCGGACAGGGAGTAATTCACCCCTCCACTTT.

This clone was picked up one time. This chain uses TRBV4-1 with TRBJ1-3; no definite D call. This CDR3 is 17 amino acids long. Deletions cut 1 base from V and 0 bases from J, with 13 bases between. Germline V gene sequence: CDR1 MGHRA, CDR2 YSYEKL. The CDR3 spells CASSQVAGRPSGNTIYF. The CDR3 DNA sequence: TGCGCCAGCAGCCAAGTGGCTGGCAGGCCCTCTGGAAACACCATATATTTT.

The chain links TRBV4-3 to TRBJ2-1, with 14 bases identical to TRBD2. The V gene's germline CDR1 is LGHNA and CDR2 YSLEER. V lost 4 bases to trimming and J lost 9 bases; unmatched junction nucleotides: 5. The CDR3 sequence is 15 residues long. CDR3 in DNA: TGCGCCAGCAGCCCCGGGACTAGCGGGAGCATTGAGCAGTTCTTC. Amino acids: CASSPGTSGSIEQFF.

This clone was found a few times. This rearrangement joins TRBV3-1 (or the pseudogene TRBV3-2) to TRBJ2-7; TRBD1 matches 8 bases. Germline CDR1 reads LGHDT; CDR2 reads YNNKEL (reference sequence). The CDR3 loop spans 14 amino acids. Unmatched junction bases numbered 9, after V lost 4 bases and J lost 7 bases. CDR3 sequence reads: CASSLWTGMREQYF. CDR3 sequence (DNA): TGTGCCAGCAGCCTGTGGACAGGGATGAGGGAGCAGTACTTC.

CDR3 region: CASSVFLNTEAFF. The CDR3 DNA reads as TGTGCCAGCAGCGTGTTTCTAAACACTGAAGCTTTCTTT. The rearrangement uses TRBV9 and TRBJ1-1, with D uncertain. Germline CDR1 SGDLS, CDR2 YYNGEE. V was cut by 2 bases and J by 2 bases, with 7 bases left in between. This CDR3 has 13 amino acids. Filled out from reference TRBV9 and TRBJ1-1, the complete variable domain reads DSGVTQTPKHLITATGQRVTLRCSPRSGDLSVYWYQQSLDQGLQFLIQYYNGEERAKGNILERFSAQQFPDLHSELNLSSLELGDSALYFCASSVFLNTEAFFGQGTRLTVV.

This rearrangement joins TRBV18 to TRBJ2-3; no firm D call. Per the germline V gene, CDR1 is KGHSH and CDR2 is LQKENI. The CDR3 has 16 residues. With 3 bases removed from V and 0 bases from J, the gap between germline ends came to 13 bases. The CDR3 is CASSPFRGDSTDTQYF. The CDR3, as DNA: TGTGCCAGCTCACCGTTCCGCGGAGATAGCACAGATACGCAGTATTTT.

The V call is TRBV11-2, the J call TRBJ2-7, with D possibly matching TRBD2 (6 bases). The CDR3 loop spans 19 amino acids. The germline V gene has CDR1 SGHAT and CDR2 FQNNGV. Trimming cost V 1 base and J 0 bases, with 22 bases left between them. For the CDR3, the DNA is TGTGCCAGCAGCTTAGGATGGGGGGAATGGGGGATTAGCTCCTACGAGCAGTACTTC. Translated, it gives CASSLGWGEWGISSYEQYF.

This clone turned up a few times. V gene TRBV7-6 combines with J gene TRBJ1-1, with D unclear. Germline V CDR1 and CDR2: SGHVS, FNYEAQ. Trimming stripped 2 bases from V and 3 bases from J, with 13 bases between. The CDR3 is 15 residues long. The CDR3 loop is CASSLLSGKDTEAFF. CDR3 sequence (DNA): TGTGCCAGCAGCTTACTGTCGGGGAAGGACACTGAAGCTTTCTTT.

This clone was recorded once. The rearrangement joins TRBV11-2 to TRBJ2-1, with TRBD2 matching 7 bases. V lost 5 bases to trimming and J lost 0 bases; unmatched junction nucleotides: 16. Germline lookup yields CDR1 SGHAT and CDR2 FQNNGV. This CDR3 is built from 19 residues. The CDR3 loop is CASSPRGRVLTSSYNEQFF. The CDR3 bases are TGTGCCAGCAGCCCCCGTGGGAGGGTGCTTACGAGCTCCTACAATGAGCAGTTCTTC.

V and J are TRBV4-1 and TRBJ2-5; 7 bases are shared with TRBD2. This CDR3 has 14 residues. Germline V CDR1 and CDR2: MGHRA, YSYEKL. V lost 4 bases to trimming and J lost 5 bases; unmatched junction nucleotides: 7. CDR3 in amino acids: CASSREEGGETQYF. CDR3 DNA: TGCGCCAGCAGCCGAGAGGAGGGAGGGGAGACCCAGTACTTC.

This clone has just one count. The chain has TRBV27 and TRBJ2-2; the match to TRBD2 covers 7 bases. Unmatched junction bases numbered 4, after V lost 8 bases and J lost 1 base. CDR1 MNHEY and CDR2 SMNVEV come from the germline V gene (reference sequence). CDR3 length equals 14 residues. The CDR3 sequence: CASGQRENTGELFF. The CDR3 DNA follows: TGTGCCAGCGGCCAGCGGGAGAACACCGGGGAGCTGTTTTTT.

This sequence joins TRBV27 and TRBJ1-6; D gene unclear. The germline V gene has CDR1 MNHEY and CDR2 SMNVEV (reference sequence). V lost 1 base and J lost 0, with 10 bases in between. The CDR3 extends over 17 amino acids. In DNA form, the CDR3 reads TGTGCCAGCAGTTTATGGGCAGGAAGCTCCTATAATTCACCCCTCCACTTT. It yields the protein CASSLWAGSSYNSPLHF.

The chain recombines TRBV7-3 with TRBJ2-1, with 9 bases identical to TRBD2. J lost 4 bases, V lost 5 bases, and 9 bases had no gene match. Germline values: CDR1 SGHTA, CDR2 FQGTGA. The CDR3 contains 16 residues. The CDR3 bases are TGTGCCAGCAGCCCAGCGACTAGCGGCCATTACAATGAGCAGTTCTTC. Protein product: CASSPATSGHYNEQFF.

The CDR3 is CASSLGGTDTQYF. CDR3 nucleotides: TGTGCCAGCAGTCTGGGGGGGACAGATACGCAGTATTTT. The chain joins TRBV27 to TRBJ2-3, with 7 bases matching TRBD2. The V gene's germline CDR1 is MNHEY and CDR2 SMNVEV (reference sequence). The ends lost 5 bases at V and 3 bases at J; junction bases unmatched: 2. The CDR3 consists of 13 residues.

This chain connects TRBV7-2 to TRBJ2-1; 11 positions match TRBD2. Germline loops: CDR1 SGHTA, CDR2 FQGNSA. Trimming cost V 1 base and J 6 bases; bases outside gene matches: 14. There are 19 residues in the CDR3. CDR3: CASSLGTLAGGFGGNEQFF. The CDR3 DNA reads TGTGCCAGCAGCTTAGGGACCCTAGCGGGAGGTTTCGGCGGCAATGAGCAGTTCTTC.

This clone was counted once. The gene calls are TRBV24-1 and TRBJ2-5; 8 bases line up with TRBD1. Germline V gene data show CDR1 as KGHDR and CDR2 as SFDVKD. The CDR3 totals 16 residues. V trimming: 1 base; J trimming: 4 bases; junction bases outside the gene matches: 7. The CDR3 region has the DNA TGTGCCACCAGTGATTTTGGGCAGGGGGCGGGAGAGACCCAGTACTTC. Translated, it gives CATSDFGQGAGETQYF.

The rearrangement joins TRBV27 to TRBJ1-6, with D possibly TRBD1 on 5 matching bases. The V and J ends lost 4 bases and 2 bases respectively, with 15 bases between them. This CDR3 is built from 17 residues. Germline V CDR1 and CDR2: MNHEY, SMNVEV (reference sequence). Here the CDR3 DNA reads TGTGCCAGCAGTTCCCTGACAGAGCTCGCCTATAATTCACCCCTCCACTTT. Encoded protein: CASSSLTELAYNSPLHF.